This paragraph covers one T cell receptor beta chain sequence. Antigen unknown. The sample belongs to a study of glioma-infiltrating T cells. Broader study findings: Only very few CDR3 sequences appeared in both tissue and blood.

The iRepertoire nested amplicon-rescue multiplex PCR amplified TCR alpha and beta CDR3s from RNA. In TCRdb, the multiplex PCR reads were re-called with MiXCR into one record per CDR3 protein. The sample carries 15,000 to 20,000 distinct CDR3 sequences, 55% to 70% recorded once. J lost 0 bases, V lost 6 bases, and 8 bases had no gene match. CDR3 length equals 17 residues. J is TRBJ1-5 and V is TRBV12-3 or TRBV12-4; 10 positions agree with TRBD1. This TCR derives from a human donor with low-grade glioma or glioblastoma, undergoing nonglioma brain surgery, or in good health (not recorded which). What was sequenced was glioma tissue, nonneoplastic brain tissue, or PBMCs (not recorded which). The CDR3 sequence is CASSPGTGDLSNQPQHF. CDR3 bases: TGTGCCAGCAGCCCCGGGACAGGGGACCTTAGCAATCAGCCCCAGCATTTT.